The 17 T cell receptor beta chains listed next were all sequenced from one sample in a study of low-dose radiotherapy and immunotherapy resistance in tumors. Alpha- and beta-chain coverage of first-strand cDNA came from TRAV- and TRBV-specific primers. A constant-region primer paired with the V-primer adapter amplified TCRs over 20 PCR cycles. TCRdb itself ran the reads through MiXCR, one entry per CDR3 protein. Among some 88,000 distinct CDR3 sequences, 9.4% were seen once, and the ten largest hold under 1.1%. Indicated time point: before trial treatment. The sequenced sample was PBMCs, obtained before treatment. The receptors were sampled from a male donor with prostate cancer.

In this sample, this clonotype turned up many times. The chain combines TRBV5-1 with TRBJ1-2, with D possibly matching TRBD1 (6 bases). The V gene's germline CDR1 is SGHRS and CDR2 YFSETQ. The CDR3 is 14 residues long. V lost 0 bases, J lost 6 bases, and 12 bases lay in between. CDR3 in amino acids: CASSLGQGTNGYTF. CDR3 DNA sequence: TGCGCCAGCAGCTTGGGTCAGGGGACTAATGGCTACACCTTC.

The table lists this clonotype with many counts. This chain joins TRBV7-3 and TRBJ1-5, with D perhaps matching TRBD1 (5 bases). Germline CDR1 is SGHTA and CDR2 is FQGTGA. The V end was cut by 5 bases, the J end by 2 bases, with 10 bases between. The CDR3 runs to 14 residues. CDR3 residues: CASSLTGGNQPQHF. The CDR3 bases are TGTGCCAGCAGCCTCACGGGGGGCAATCAGCCCCAGCATTTT.

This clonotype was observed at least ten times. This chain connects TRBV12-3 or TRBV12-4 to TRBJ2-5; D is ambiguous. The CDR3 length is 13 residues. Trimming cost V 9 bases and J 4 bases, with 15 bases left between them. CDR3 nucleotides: TGTGCCAGTGGCCTGGGGTATAGAGAGACCCAGTACTTC. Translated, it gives CASGLGYRETQYF.

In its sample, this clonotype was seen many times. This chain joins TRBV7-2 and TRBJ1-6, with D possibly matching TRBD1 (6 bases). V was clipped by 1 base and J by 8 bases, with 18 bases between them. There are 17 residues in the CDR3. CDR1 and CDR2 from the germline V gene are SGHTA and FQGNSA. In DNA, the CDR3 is TGTGCCAGCAGCTTAGGTCGACTTCTGGGGGGCGATTCACCCCTCCACTTT. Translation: CASSLGRLLGGDSPLHF.

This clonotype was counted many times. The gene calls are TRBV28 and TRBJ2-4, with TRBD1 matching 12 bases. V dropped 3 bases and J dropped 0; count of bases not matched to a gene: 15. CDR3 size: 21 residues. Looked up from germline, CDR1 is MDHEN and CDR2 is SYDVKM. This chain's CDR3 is CASSLDTRDRGPSGAKNIQYF. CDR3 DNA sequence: TGTGCCAGCAGTTTGGACACCCGGGACAGGGGGCCTTCTGGAGCCAAAAACATTCAGTACTTC.

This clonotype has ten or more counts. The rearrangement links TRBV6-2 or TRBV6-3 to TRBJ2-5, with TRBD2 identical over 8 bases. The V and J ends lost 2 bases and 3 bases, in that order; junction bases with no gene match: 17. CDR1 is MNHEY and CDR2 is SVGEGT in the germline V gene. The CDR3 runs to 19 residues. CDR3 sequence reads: CASSYVLGSYRGGEETQYF. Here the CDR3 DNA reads TGTGCCAGCAGTTACGTCCTGGGATCATACCGGGGGGGTGAAGAGACCCAGTACTTC.

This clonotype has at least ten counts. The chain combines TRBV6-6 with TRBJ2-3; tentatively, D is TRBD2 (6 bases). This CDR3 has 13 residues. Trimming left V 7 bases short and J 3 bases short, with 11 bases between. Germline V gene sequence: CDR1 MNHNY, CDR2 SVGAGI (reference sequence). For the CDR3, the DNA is TGTGCCAGCACTCGGAGCGGGACAGATACGCAGTATTTT. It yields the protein CASTRSGTDTQYF.

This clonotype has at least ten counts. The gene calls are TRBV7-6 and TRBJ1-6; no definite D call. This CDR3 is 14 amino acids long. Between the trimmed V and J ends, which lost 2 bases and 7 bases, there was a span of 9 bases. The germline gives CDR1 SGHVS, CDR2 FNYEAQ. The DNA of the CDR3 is TGTGCCAGCAGCTTAACTGCGAAGAATTCACCCCTCCACTTT. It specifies CASSLTAKNSPLHF.

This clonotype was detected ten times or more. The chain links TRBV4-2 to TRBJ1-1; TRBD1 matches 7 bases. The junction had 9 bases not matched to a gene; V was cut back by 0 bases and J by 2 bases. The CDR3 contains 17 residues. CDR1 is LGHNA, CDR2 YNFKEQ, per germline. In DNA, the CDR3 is TGTGCCAGCAGCCAAGAGCGGGTGTGGACAGGCAACACTGAAGCTTTCTTT. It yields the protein CASSQERVWTGNTEAFF.

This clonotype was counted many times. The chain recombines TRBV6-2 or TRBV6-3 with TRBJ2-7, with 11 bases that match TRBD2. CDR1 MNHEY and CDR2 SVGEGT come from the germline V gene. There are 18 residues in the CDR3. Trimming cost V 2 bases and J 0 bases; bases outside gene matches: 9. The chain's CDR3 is CASSYETSGTYYSYEQYF. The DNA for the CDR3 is TGTGCCAGCAGTTACGAGACTAGCGGGACGTATTACTCCTACGAGCAGTACTTC.

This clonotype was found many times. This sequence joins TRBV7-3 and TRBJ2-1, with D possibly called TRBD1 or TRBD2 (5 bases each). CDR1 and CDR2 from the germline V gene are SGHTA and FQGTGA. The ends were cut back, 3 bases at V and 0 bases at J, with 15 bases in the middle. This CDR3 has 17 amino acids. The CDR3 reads CASSFVPGTISYNEQFF. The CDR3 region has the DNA TGTGCCAGCAGCTTCGTTCCCGGGACGATCTCCTACAATGAGCAGTTCTTC.

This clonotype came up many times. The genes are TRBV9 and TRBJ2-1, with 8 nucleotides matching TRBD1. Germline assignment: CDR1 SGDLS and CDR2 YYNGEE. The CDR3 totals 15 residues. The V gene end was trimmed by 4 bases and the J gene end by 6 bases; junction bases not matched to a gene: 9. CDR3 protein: CASSNLRGRVNEQFF. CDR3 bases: TGTGCCAGCAGCAACCTCAGGGGGCGCGTCAATGAGCAGTTCTTC.

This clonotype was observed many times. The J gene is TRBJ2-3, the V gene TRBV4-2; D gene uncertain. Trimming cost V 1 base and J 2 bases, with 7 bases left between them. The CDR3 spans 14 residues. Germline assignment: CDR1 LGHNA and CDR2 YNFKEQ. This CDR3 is CASSQGAYTDTQYF. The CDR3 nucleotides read TGTGCCAGCAGCCAAGGGGCTTACACAGATACGCAGTATTTT.

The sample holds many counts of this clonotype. The CDR3 here is CASSFGGASYNEQFF. In DNA form, the CDR3 reads TGTGCCAGCAGTTTCGGGGGCGCCTCCTACAATGAGCAGTTCTTC. The chain uses TRBV12-3 or TRBV12-4 and TRBJ2-1, with D perhaps matching TRBD1 or TRBD2 (6 bases each). The germline V and J ends were trimmed by 3 bases and 0 bases, with 9 bases remaining between them. The CDR3 has 15 amino acids.

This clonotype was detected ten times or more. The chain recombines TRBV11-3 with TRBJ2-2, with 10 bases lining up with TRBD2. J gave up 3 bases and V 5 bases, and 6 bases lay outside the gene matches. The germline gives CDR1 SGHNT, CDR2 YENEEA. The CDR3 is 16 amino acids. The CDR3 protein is CASSRGLAGDTGELFF. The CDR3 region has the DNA TGTGCCAGCAGCCGTGGGCTAGCGGGGGACACCGGGGAGCTGTTTTTT.

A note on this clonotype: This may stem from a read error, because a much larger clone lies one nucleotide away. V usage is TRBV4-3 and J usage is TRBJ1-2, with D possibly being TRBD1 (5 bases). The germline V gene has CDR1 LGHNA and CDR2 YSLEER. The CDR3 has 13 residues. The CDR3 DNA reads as TGCGCCAGCAGCCAGACAGTTAACTATGACTACACCTTC. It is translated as CASSQTVNYDYTF.

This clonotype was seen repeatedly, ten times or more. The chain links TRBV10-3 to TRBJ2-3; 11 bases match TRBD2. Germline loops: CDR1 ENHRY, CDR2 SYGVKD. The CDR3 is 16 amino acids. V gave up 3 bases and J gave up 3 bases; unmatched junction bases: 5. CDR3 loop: CAISDTSGSFTDTQYF. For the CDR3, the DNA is TGTGCCATCAGTGATACTAGCGGGAGTTTTACAGATACGCAGTATTTT.